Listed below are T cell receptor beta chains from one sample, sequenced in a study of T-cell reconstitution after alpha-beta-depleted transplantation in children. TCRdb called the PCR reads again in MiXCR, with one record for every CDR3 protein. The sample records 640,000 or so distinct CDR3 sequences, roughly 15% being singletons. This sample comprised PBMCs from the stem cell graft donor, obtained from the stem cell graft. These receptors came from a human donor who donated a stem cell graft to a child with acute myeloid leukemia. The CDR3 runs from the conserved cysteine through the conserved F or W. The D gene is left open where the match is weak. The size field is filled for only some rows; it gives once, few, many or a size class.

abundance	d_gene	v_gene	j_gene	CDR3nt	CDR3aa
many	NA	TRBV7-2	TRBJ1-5	TGTGCCAGCAGCTTAGGATTAAATCAGCCCCAGCATTTT	CASSLGLNQPQHF
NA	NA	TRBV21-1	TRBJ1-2	TGTGCCAGCAGCAACAGGGGGGGCTATGGCTACACCTTC	CASSNRGGYGYTF
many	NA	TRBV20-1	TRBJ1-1	TGCAGTGCTAGAGATTTGGGAGTTGGATCTGAAGCTTTCTTT	CSARDLGVGSEAFF
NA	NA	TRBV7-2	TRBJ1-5	TGTGCCAGCAGCCCCGGGGGTATTCAGGGGAGGGCTCAGCCCCAGCATTTT	CASSPGGIQGRAQPQHF
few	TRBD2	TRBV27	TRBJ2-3	TGTGCCAGCAGTTTGGGGACTAGCGGTCTCACAGATACGCAGTATTTT	CASSLGTSGLTDTQYF
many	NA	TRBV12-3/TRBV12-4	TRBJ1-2	TGTGCCAGCAGTCGAGGTTTTAGGGATTACACCTTC	CASSRGFRDYTF
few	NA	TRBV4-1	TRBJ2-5	TGCGCCAGTAGCCAAGGGAAGGGAATCCAAGAGACCCAGTACTTC	CASSQGKGIQETQYF
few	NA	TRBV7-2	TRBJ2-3	TGTGCCAGCAGCTTAGCGTTAGTCCGGGGACGCACAGATACGCAGTATTTT	CASSLALVRGRTDTQYF
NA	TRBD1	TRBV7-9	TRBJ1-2	TGTGCCGGAGGGGGCGGCTATGGCTACACCTTC	CAGGGGYGYTF
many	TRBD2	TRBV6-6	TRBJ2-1	TGTGCCAGCAAGACAAGCGGGGGCTGGGAGCAGTTCTTC	CASKTSGGWEQFF
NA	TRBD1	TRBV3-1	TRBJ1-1	TGTGCCAGCAGCCCCTTATGGACAGGACCTAACACTGAAGCTTTCTTT	CASSPLWTGPNTEAFF
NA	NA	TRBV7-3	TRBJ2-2	TGTGCCAGCAGCCGTCGTGGCGGGGTGAACACCGGGGAGCTGTTTTTT	CASSRRGGVNTGELFF
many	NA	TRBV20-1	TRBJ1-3	TGCAGTGCTAGACCAGGGGAATGGGGGCTGGGAAACACCATATATTTT	CSARPGEWGLGNTIYF
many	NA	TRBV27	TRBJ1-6	TGTGCCAGCAGTCCCTCGGCGATACCTGGGGGTTCACCCCTCCACTTT	CASSPSAIPGGSPLHF
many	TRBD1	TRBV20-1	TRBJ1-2	TGCAGTCCTGGACAGGGGAGGGACTATGGCTACACCTTC	CSPGQGRDYGYTF
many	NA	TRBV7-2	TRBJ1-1	TGTGCCAGCAGTCACCGGGGCCTTGGCACTGAAGCTTTCTTT	CASSHRGLGTEAFF
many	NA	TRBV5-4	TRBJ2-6	TGTGCCAGCAGCCACCTTATGCCTGGGGCCAACGTCCTGACTTTC	CASSHLMPGANVLTF
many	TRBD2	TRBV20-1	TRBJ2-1	TGCAGTGCTAGGGCAGCGGGGTTCGGTGAGCAGTTCTTC	CSARAAGFGEQFF
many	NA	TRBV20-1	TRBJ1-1	TGCAGTGCTAGAGGCGAAAACACTGAAGCTTTCTTT	CSARGENTEAFF
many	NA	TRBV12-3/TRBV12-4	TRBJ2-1	TGTGCCAGCAGTTTACAGACGGCAGGGGTAAGGGATGAGCAGTTCTTC	CASSLQTAGVRDEQFF
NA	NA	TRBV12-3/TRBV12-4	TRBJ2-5	TGTGCCAGCAGTTTGATAAGCTCTAGGAAGGAGACCCAGTACTTC	CASSLISSRKETQYF
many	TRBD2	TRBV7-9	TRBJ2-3	TGTGCCAGCAGCTGGGAGGGGAGAGATACGCAGTATTTT	CASSWEGRDTQYF
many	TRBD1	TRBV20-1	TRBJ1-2	TGCAGTGCTAACTTACAGGGGGCCTATGGCTACACCTTC	CSANLQGAYGYTF